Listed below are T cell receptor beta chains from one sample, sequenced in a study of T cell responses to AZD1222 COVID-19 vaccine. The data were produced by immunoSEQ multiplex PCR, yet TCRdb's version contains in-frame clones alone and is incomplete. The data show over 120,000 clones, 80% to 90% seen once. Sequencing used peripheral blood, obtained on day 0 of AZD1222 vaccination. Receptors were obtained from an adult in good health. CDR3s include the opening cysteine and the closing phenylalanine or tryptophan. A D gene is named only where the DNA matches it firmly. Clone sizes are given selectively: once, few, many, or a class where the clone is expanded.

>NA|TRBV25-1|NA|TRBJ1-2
CASSGGNRDYTF
TGTGCCAGCAGTGGGGGGAATCGAGACTACACCTTC
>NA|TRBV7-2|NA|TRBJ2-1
CASSTGTVEQFF
TGTGCCAGCAGCACCGGGACGGTTGAGCAGTTCTTC
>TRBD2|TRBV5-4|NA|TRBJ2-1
CASSRGLAGSSNEQFF
TGTGCCAGCAGCCGAGGACTAGCCGGTTCATCAAATGAGCAGTTCTTC
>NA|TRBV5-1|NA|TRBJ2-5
CASSLVEGGETQYF
TGCGCCAGCAGCTTGGTGGAGGGGGGCGAGACCCAGTACTTC
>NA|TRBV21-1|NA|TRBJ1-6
CASSKEAFGVFSYNSPLHF
TGTGCCAGCAGCAAAGAGGCGTTTGGGGTCTTCTCCTATAATTCACCCCTCCACTTT
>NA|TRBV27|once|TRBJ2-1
CASSLWAGNEQFF
TGTGCCAGCAGTTTATGGGCAGGCAATGAGCAGTTCTTC
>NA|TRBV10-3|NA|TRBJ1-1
CAISSPQPQGKAEAFF
TGTGCCATCAGTTCCCCGCAACCCCAGGGGAAGGCTGAAGCTTTCTTT
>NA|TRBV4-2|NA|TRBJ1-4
CASSQDRETGEKLFF
TGTGCCAGCAGCCAAGATCGGGAGACCGGTGAAAAACTGTTTTTT
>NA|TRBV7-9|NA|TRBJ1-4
CASSAGLGEKLFF
TGTGCCAGCAGCGCCGGTCTGGGGGAAAAACTGTTTTTT
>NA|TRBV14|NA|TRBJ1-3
CASSPGSKVVDTIYF
TGTGCCAGCAGCCCGGGTAGCAAGGTTGTCGACACCATATATTTT
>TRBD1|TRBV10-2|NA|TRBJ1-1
CASWVGDREEAFF
TGCGCCAGCTGGGTCGGGGACAGAGAGGAAGCTTTCTTT
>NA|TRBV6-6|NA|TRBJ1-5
CASRPTGLRNQPQHF
TGTGCCAGCAGACCCACAGGGCTCCGCAATCAGCCCCAGCATTTT
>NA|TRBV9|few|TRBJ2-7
CASSETADLTYEQYF
TGTGCCAGCAGCGAGACAGCGGATTTGACCTACGAGCAGTACTTC
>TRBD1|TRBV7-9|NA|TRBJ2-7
CASSPKAWTGNYEQYF
TGTGCCAGCAGCCCTAAAGCGTGGACAGGTAACTACGAGCAGTACTTC
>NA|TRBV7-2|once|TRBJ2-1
CASSLATGTLQFF
TGTGCCAGCAGCTTAGCGACCGGGACACTACAGTTCTTC
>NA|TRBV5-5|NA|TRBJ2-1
CASSFYNEQFF
TGTGCCAGCAGCTTTTACAATGAGCAGTTCTTC
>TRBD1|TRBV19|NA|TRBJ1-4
CASSKKQGANEKLFF
TGTGCCAGTAGTAAAAAACAGGGGGCTAATGAAAAACTGTTTTTT
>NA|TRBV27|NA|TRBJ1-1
CASSTAGENTEAFF
TGTGCCAGCAGTACTGCAGGCGAGAACACTGAAGCTTTCTTT
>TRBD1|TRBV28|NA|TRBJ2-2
CASSLTAGGAGELFF
TGTGCCAGCAGTTTAACTGCAGGGGGTGCCGGGGAGCTGTTTTTT
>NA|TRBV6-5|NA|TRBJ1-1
CASEGGWNTEAFF
TGTGCCAGCGAGGGGGGCTGGAACACTGAAGCTTTCTTT
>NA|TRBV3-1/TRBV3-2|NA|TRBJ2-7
CASSQVGLGDTPHF
TGTGCCAGCAGCCAAGTCGGTCTCGGGGACACGCCGCACTTC
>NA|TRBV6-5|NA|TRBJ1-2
CASSPRENYGYTF
TGTGCCAGCAGTCCCAGGGAGAACTATGGCTACACCTTC
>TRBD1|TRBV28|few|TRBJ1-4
CASSPYRDRPNEKLFF
TGTGCCAGCAGTCCGTACCGGGACAGGCCTAATGAAAAACTGTTTTTT
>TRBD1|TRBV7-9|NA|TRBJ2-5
CASSLVTGGMGETQYF
TGTGCCAGCAGCTTAGTGACAGGGGGAATGGGAGAGACCCAGTACTTC
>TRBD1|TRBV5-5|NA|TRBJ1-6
CASSAGTDYSPLHF
TGTGCCAGCAGCGCCGGGACAGATTATTCACCCCTCCACTTT
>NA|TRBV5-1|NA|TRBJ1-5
CASSSGPGRGQPQHF
TGCGCCAGCAGCTCCGGGCCAGGGAGAGGGCAGCCCCAGCATTTT
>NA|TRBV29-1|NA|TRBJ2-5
CSVEEETQYF
TGCAGCGTTGAAGAAGAGACCCAGTACTTC
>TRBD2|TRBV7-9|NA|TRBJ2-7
CAGTLAGAAYEQYF
TGTGCCGGGACCTTAGCGGGAGCGGCCTACGAGCAGTACTTC
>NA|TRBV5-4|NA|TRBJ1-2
CASSATAFSTSYGYTF
TGTGCCAGCAGCGCGACAGCTTTCTCTACCTCCTATGGCTACACCTTC
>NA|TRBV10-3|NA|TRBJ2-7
CAISESGGSGSYEQYF
TGTGCCATCAGTGAGTCGGGGGGTTCCGGCTCCTACGAGCAGTACTTC
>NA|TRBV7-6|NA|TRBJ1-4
CASSPLGALGEKLFF
TGTGCCAGCAGCCCTTTAGGGGCTTTGGGTGAAAAACTGTTTTTT